The present entry profiles one TCR beta chain with its context. V trimming: 0 bases; J trimming: 6 bases; junction bases outside the gene matches: 18. The germline V gene encodes CDR1 MGHRA and CDR2 YSYEKL. The CDR3 length is 20 residues. The data derive from a study of shared T cell receptors in the human thymus. Libraries were prepared by immunoSEQ multiplex PCR; TCRdb keeps only in-frame clonotypes and omits some of them. The table lists 720,000 or so clones, 75% to 90% of them singletons. These sequences were also reported in another study, on human thymus T cells. From that report: Seemingly biased V and J gene usage marked thymic and blood repertoires.

This chain connects TRBV4-1 to TRBJ1-5; 9 nucleotides align to TRBD1. The clonotype comes from a girl in the first two years of life with a congenital heart defect. Sequencing used thymocytes. CDR3 sequence reads: CASSQDLRGVKGQGFQPQHF. For the CDR3, the DNA is TGCGCCAGCAGCCAAGATCTCCGGGGGGTAAAGGGACAGGGTTTTCAGCCCCAGCATTTT.